The 9 T cell receptor beta chains below come from one sample, sequenced in a study of cytomegalovirus exposure and HLA in healthy donors. The PCR used 60 Vbeta and 13 Jbeta primers. Repertoires were generated with immunoSEQ multiplex PCR, while TCRdb's copy carries only in-frame clones and drops some. The data hold about 180,000 clones, with about 72% observed a single time. The specimen was PBMCs. These receptors were taken from a human donor in good health.

The rearrangement links TRBV7-3 to TRBJ1-6, with no clear D. CDR1 and CDR2 (germline): SGHTA, FQGTGA. Between the trimmed V and J ends, which lost 1 base and 7 bases, there was a span of 11 bases. The CDR3 has 15 residues. CDR3 protein: CASSLNSGINSPLHF. The CDR3 DNA follows: TGTGCCAGCAGCTTAAATTCCGGTATAAATTCACCCCTCCACTTT.

The chain carries TRBV6-1 and TRBJ1-1; D perhaps matches TRBD1 (6 bases). Trimming cost V 3 bases and J 1 base, with 12 bases left between them. In germline, CDR1 is MNHNS, CDR2 SASEGT. The CDR3 has 15 amino acids. CDR3: CASSDWGRSNTEAFF. The CDR3 bases are TGTGCCAGCAGTGATTGGGGGCGTTCGAACACTGAAGCTTTCTTT.

In this sample, this clone turned up a few times. The chain has TRBV6-4 and TRBJ2-2, with TRBD2 matching over 9 bases. V lost 6 bases to trimming and J lost 5 bases; unmatched junction nucleotides: 7. Looked up from germline, CDR1 is MRHNA and CDR2 is SNTAGT. CDR3 length: 15 amino acids. The CDR3 loop is CASSDSGGDTGELFF. Here the CDR3 DNA reads TGTGCCAGCAGCGATAGCGGGGGCGATACCGGGGAGCTGTTTTTT.

The chain combines TRBV9 with TRBJ1-3; 8 nucleotides agree with TRBD1. V was clipped by 4 bases and J by 0 bases; unmatched bases: 6. Per germline, CDR1 SGDLS and CDR2 YYNGEE. CDR3 length: 16 amino acids. The CDR3 coding sequence is TGTGCCAGCAGCCTCTCGACAGGGGCCTCTGGAAACACCATATATTTT. It codes for CASSLSTGASGNTIYF.

The chain uses TRBV7-2 and TRBJ2-7, with TRBD1 matching 8 bases. CDR1 and CDR2 from the germline V gene are SGHTA and FQGNSA. The CDR3 totals 13 residues. Unmatched junction bases numbered 4, after V lost 4 bases and J lost 5 bases. The CDR3: CASSSDRGDEQYF. The CDR3 nucleotides read TGTGCCAGCAGCTCCGACAGGGGTGACGAGCAGTACTTC.

This clone was found a few times. The V call is TRBV27, the J call TRBJ2-3; 11 nucleotides match TRBD2. V was clipped by 5 bases and J by 0 bases; unmatched bases: 7. The CDR3 runs 17 residues. Germline V gene lookup returns CDR1 MNHEY and CDR2 SMNVEV (reference sequence). CDR3 DNA sequence: TGTGCCAGCAGTCGAACTAGCGGGGGCCCTAGCACAGATACGCAGTATTTT. This sequence encodes CASSRTSGGPSTDTQYF.

CDR3 in DNA: TGTGCCATCAGTGCTCCGGAACAGGGATACGAGCAGTACTTC. Residues: CAISAPEQGYEQYF. The V and J genes are TRBV10-3 and TRBJ2-7, with D perhaps TRBD1 (6 bases). The V gene's germline CDR1 is ENHRY and CDR2 SYGVKD. The CDR3 spans 14 residues. V lost 4 bases to trimming and J lost 4 bases, with 14 bases between them.

The rearrangement uses TRBV19 and TRBJ2-7; 7 bases are a match to TRBD1. Germline V gene lookup returns CDR1 LNHDA and CDR2 SQIVND (reference sequence). CDR3 size: 14 residues. V was clipped by 6 bases and J by 3 bases; unmatched bases: 8. CDR3 in DNA: TGTGCCAGTAGATCCCCGGGACAGAGCTACGAGCAGTACTTC. Translated, it gives CASRSPGQSYEQYF.

The chain carries TRBV6-1 and TRBJ2-3; D is uncertain. CDR3 length: 14 residues. V was cut by 2 bases and J by 0 bases, with 6 bases left in between. Germline V gene sequence: CDR1 MNHNS, CDR2 SASEGT. The CDR3 loop reads CASSELSSTDTQYF. DNA of the CDR3: TGTGCCAGCAGTGAACTTTCTAGCACAGATACGCAGTATTTT.